Here is one T cell receptor beta chain with its context. Its matching antigen is unknown. The CDR3 has 13 residues. Germline V gene lookup returns CDR1 SQVTM and CDR2 ANQGSEA. The sample originates from a study of CXCR3-negative and CXCR3-positive naive CD8 T cells. Overall study findings and caveats: CD5 surface expression was similar among naive subsets, and TCR strength was estimated by inference from TRB CDR3 properties. Cryopreservation partially decreased CXCR3 expression, and most assays used fresh PBMCs.

Researchers prepared the TRB cDNA libraries using 5' RACE with UMI labels. From the 5' RACE reads, TCRdb lists one entry per CDR3 protein and no DNA. This table holds over 35,000 distinct CDR3 sequences. The specimen was memory CD8+ T cells from blood. The TCR comes from a human donor in good health. Some clones in this sample may be carry-over from other donors' samples. The chain carries TRBV29-1 and TRBJ2-7; TCRdb indicates TRBD1, and absent DNA this call remains unverified. Here the CDR3 reads CSVEGGVMSEQYF.